This TCR beta chain was recorded in a study of Graves' ophthalmopathy and Graves' hyperthyroidism (dated by TCRdb to about 2018). About the investigation overall: Peripheral blood samples were taken at the time of initial diagnosis, before any treatment was given. In total, 135 blood samples were TCR-sequenced: 40 to 45 ophthalmopathy, 75 hyperthyroidism and about 17 hyperthyroidism-to-ophthalmopathy patients. Following sample collection, hyperthyroidism patients were given methimazole at a starting dose of 30 mg daily, and ophthalmopathy patients were given high-dose intravenous methylprednisolone. The study used TCR beta repertoire signatures to distinguish Graves' ophthalmopathy from Graves' hyperthyroidism and to predict progression to ophthalmopathy. The roughly 94 discovery patients were randomly divided into training and test sets at a 7:3 ratio. An independent validation cohort comprised roughly 20 hyperthyroidism patients and roughly 15 patients who later progressed from hyperthyroidism to ophthalmopathy. A discovery set of 95 to 100 patients (43 ophthalmopathy, about 59 stable hyperthyroidism) was enrolled to explore V-J signatures distinguishing ophthalmopathy from hyperthyroidism. In six or seven hyperthyroidism patients, the T-cell repertoires found in thyroid tissue were compared with those found in blood.

This clonotype was recorded at least ten times. Its cognate antigen has yet to be identified. No qualities accompany the bases; no much larger clone lies one base away. Reading from cysteine to phenylalanine, the CDR3 counts 16 amino acids. The entry retains the CDR3 DNA only, 48 bases that are in frame from base 1. V and J are trimmed by 5 bases and 1 base, and the gene matches miss 9 bases of the junction. Looking up the germline V gene yields CDR1 SGHVS and CDR2 FQNEAQ. Overall study outcomes, separate from this receptor: Most expanded thyroid clonotypes with a frequency above 0.001 also appeared in blood, which suggests that blood repertoires may reflect the immune response in the thyroid. Ophthalmopathy was separated from stable hyperthyroidism by the 13-signature model with about 89% sensitivity and 81% to 84% specificity in cross-validation and with 80%/75% in the test set. In validation, the model predicted ophthalmopathy progression with about 70% sensitivity and roughly 72% specificity; roughly 11 predicted patients were CT-confirmed with GO in a median of approximately six months. Sample size was not predetermined statistically, and investigators were not blinded to group allocation.

Stable hyperthyroidism was defined as no progression to ophthalmopathy within 18 months of follow-up. Hyperthyroidism patients were newly diagnosed, with disease duration under 2 months, and aged 18 to 65 years. Anyone with other autoimmune diseases, uncontrolled infections, pregnancy or lactation was excluded from the study. Diagnosis relied on clinical symptoms, serum thyroxine, TRAb, thyroid ultrasound and orbital computed tomography. Using Ficoll-Paque density gradient centrifugation, PBMCs were isolated from 10 ml of fresh peripheral blood. Total RNA was extracted with Trizol reagent and quality-checked on an Agilent 2100 Bioanalyzer. TCR beta CDR3 regions were amplified from RNA transcripts for repertoire sequencing. A first-round RT-PCR used HTBI primers with the Qiagen OneStep RT-PCR kit, followed by a second-round multiplex PCR, size selection and purification. The libraries underwent paired-end sequencing with 100 bp reads on an Illumina HiSeq2000. The study's own analysis went as follows. SOAPnuke was used to process the reads, removing any read that contained adapters or uncalled bases, had a mean Phred below 15, or lacked an exact match to the constant primer or identifier. High-quality paired reads were merged with COPE v1.2.5. Each unique nucleotide sequence was treated as a clonotype, and MiTCR v1.1 was used to align the clonotypes to the IMGT TRB V, D and J references. The analysis was limited to V-J combinations with a frequency above 0.0001, which together covered 99.2% of the repertoires. A TCR clonal expansion and chaos score per V-J combination was defined as the ratio of F50 clonal expansion to chaos observed in the TCRdist matrix. Welch's t-statistics and random forest were used to reduce features to more than ten V-J combinations, which were fed into a naive Bayes classifier. The similarity between thyroid and blood repertoires was quantified using the Morisita-Horn index. The public sequencing data were trimmed at Q25 with fastp and processed into clonotypes with MiXCR by TCRdb, which kept only in-frame beta chains. Every CDR3 protein is listed once, alongside the most common genes and DNA of its rows. In this record, the V and J calls reflect TCRdb's handling and not the investigators' own analysis. The sample table lists 400,000 or so distinct CDR3 sequences, 15% of them with a count of one. The ten largest clones add up to about 7.3% of the sample.

This clonotype was obtained from a woman aged 18-29 years with stable Graves' hyperthyroidism. Donor details come from another sample of the same person, matched by shared clones. The chain was built from TRBV7-8 and TRBJ1-1; 8 junctional bases match TRBD1. Sequenced sample: peripheral blood. The CDR3 loop reads CASSRREGQANTEAFF. The DNA is as follows: TGTGCCAGCAGCCGCAGAGAGGGACAGGCGAACACTGAAGCTTTCTTT.